This T cell receptor (beta chain) stems from a study of T cells in localized non-small cell lung cancer. To note about this clone: The target antigen is unknown.

V lost 9 bases and J lost 4, with 10 bases in between. CDR1 is MNHEY, CDR2 SVGAGI, per germline. The length of the CDR3 is 11 residues. Whole-study findings and limits: The greatest T cell clonality was found in uninvolved adjacent lung (higher than in tumor). The study detected a median around 57 of the top 100 tumor clones in adjacent lung.

Profiling relied on immunoSEQ multiplex PCR, and the TCRdb table lists in-frame clones only, not all of them. The sample has around 69,000 clones, about nine tenths seen once. The chain combines TRBV6-5 with TRBJ2-7, with a tentative D call TRBD2 (6 bases). Material: peripheral blood, obtained before any cancer treatment. The TCR sequence derives from a woman aged 40-69 years with stage I lung adenocarcinoma. CDR3 loop: CASAGRYEQYF. The DNA for the CDR3 is TGTGCCAGTGCGGGGAGGTACGAGCAGTACTTC.